This note documents a single T cell receptor (beta chain) sequence. No antigen is known for it. TCRdb keeps only in-frame clones here, not all; method: immunoSEQ multiplex PCR. The data show 39,000 or so clones, with around nine tenths seen just once and 12% held by the top ten. This specimen belongs to a study of OX40 agonist ivuxolimab in advanced cancers. In the study overall: Enrollees could have had prior anti-PD-1, anti-PD-L1 or anti-CTLA-4 therapy, which more than 30% had received.

The CDR3 covers 16 residues. In germline, CDR1 is SEHNR, CDR2 FQNEAQ (reference sequence). Trimming left V 5 bases short and J 6 bases short, with 17 bases between. Overall study results and limits: Compared with CD4+, CD8+ T cells on average had more expanded clones. At 0.1 to 3.0 mg/kg, CD4+ and CD8+ blood T cells expanded clonally by week 6.

The chain combines TRBV7-9 with TRBJ1-6; D uncertain. The sequence derives from an adult with an advanced solid tumor such as melanoma, head and neck, liver or kidney cancer. Sequenced here: CD4+ or CD8+ T cells sorted from blood, sampled in a trial of the OX40 agonist ivuxolimab. CDR3 DNA: TGTGCCAGCAGCCCGGGCCCGTACCTTACTAATTCACCCCTCCACTTT. This gives the protein CASSPGPYLTNSPLHF.